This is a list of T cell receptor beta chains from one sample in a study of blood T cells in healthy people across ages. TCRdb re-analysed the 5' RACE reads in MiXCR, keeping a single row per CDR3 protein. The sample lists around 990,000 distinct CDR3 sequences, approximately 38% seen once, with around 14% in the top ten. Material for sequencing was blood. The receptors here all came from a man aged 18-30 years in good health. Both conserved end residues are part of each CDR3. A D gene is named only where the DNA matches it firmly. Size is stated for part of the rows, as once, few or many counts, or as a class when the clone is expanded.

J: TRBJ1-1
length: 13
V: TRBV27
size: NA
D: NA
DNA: TGTGCCAGCAGAGATACAGAGGGCACTGAAGCTTTCTTT
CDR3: CASRDTEGTEAFF

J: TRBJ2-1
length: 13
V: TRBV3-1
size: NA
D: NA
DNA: TGTGCCAGCAGCCGACGGACGTACAATGAGCAGTTCTTC
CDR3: CASSRRTYNEQFF

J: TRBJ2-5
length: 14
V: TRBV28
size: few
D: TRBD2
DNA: TGTGCCAGCAGTTTAGGGTCTAGCGGTCGGGCCCAGTACTTC
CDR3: CASSLGSSGRAQYF

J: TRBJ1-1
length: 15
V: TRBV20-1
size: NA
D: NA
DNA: TGCAGTGCTAGAGTGGTTTTACGACAGAACACTGAAGCTTTCTTT
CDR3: CSARVVLRQNTEAFF

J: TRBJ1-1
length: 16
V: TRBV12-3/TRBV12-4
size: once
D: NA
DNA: TGTGCCAGCAGTTTAAGGGTAGGGATGTTTGGCACTGAAGCTTTCTTT
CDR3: CASSLRVGMFGTEAFF

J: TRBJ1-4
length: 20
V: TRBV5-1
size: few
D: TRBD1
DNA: TGCGCCAGCAGCTTATCCCAAGACAGGGCCCGCCTCCGAACGAATGAAAAACTGTTTTTT
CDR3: CASSLSQDRARLRTNEKLFF

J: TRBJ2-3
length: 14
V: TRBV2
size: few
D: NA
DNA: TGTGCCAGCAGTGAGGCAGGGGACACAGATACGCAGTATTTT
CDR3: CASSEAGDTDTQYF

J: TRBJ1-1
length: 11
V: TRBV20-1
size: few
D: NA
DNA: TGCAGTGCGAGTGGCTCATCTATAACTTTCTTT
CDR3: CSASGSSITFF

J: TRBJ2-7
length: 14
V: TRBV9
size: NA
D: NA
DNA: TGTGCCAGCAGCGTAGCGGACAACTCGTACGAGCAGTACTTC
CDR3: CASSVADNSYEQYF

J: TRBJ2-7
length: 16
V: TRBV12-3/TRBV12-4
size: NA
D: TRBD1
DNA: TGTGTCACCGCTCCACCGGGGGACAGGGCTATTTACGAGCAGTACTTC
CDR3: CVTAPPGDRAIYEQYF

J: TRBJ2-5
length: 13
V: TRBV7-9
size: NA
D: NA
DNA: TGTGCCAGCAGCAAACGGGGGTTAGAGACCCAGTACTTC
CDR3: CASSKRGLETQYF

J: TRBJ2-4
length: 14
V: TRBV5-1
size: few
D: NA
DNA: TGCGCCAGCAGCTTGGAGGGCAGGGGAGACATTCAGTACTTC
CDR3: CASSLEGRGDIQYF

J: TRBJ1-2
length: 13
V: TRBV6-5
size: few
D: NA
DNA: TGTGCCAGCAGCATAACGGGAAGGGCTGGCTACACCTTC
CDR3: CASSITGRAGYTF

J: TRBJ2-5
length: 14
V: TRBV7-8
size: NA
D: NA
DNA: TGTGCCAGCAGCTTTGGAATAGCTCAAGAGACCCAGTACTTC
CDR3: CASSFGIAQETQYF

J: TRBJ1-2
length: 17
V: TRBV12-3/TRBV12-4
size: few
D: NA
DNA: TGTGCCAGCAGTTTAGCGGTGGGAGGACAGTCCTACTATGGCTACACCTTC
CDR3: CASSLAVGGQSYYGYTF

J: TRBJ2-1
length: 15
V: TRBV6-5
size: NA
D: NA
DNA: TGTGCCAGCAGGCAACTAGAAGCTGGGGGTAGTGAGCAGTTCTTC
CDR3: CASRQLEAGGSEQFF

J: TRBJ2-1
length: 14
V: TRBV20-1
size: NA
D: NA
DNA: TGCAGTGCTAGAGTACAGACGAACAACAATGAGCAGTTCTTC
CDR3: CSARVQTNNNEQFF

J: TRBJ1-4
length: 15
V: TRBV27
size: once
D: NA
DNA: TGTGCCACCTATCTTGAGGCATTGACTAATGAAAAACTGTTTTTT
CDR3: CATYLEALTNEKLFF

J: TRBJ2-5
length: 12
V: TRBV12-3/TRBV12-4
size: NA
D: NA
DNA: TGTGCCAGCAGTTTCCGCTCCGGGGAGCAGTACTTC
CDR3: CASSFRSGEQYF

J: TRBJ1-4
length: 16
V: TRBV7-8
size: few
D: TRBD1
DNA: TGTGCCAGCAGCAGTACAGGGGGCCCCACTAATGAAAAACTGTTTTTT
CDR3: CASSSTGGPTNEKLFF

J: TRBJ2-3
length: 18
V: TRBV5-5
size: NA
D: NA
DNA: TGTGCCAGCAGCTTGGTCCAGCTACTAGCCCGAAGCACAGATACGCAGTATTTT
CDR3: CASSLVQLLARSTDTQYF

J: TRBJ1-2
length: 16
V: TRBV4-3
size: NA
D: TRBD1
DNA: TGCGCCAGCAGCCAAGGGGACAGGGATTGGAGCTATGGCTACACCTTC
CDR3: CASSQGDRDWSYGYTF

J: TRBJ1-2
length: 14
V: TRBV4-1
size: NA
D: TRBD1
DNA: TGCGCCAGCAGCCAGGGACAGGCCGAGTACGGCTACACCTTC
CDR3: CASSQGQAEYGYTF

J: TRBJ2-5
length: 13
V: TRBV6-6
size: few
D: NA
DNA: TGTGCCAGCACCACAGGATTACAAGAGACCCAGTACTTC
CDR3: CASTTGLQETQYF

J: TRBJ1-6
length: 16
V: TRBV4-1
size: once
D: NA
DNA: TGCGCCGGCAGCCAAGACCCGAGCTCCTATAATTCACCCCTCCACTTT
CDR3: CAGSQDPSSYNSPLHF

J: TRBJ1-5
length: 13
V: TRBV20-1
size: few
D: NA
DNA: TGCAGTGCTAGAGGCTCAGCTAATCAGCCCCAGCATTTT
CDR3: CSARGSANQPQHF

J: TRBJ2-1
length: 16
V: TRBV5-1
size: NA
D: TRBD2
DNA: TGCGCCAGCAGCTTTCTCAATAGCGGGAGTAACAATGAGCAGTTCTTC
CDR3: CASSFLNSGSNNEQFF

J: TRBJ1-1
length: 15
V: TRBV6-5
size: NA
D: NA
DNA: TGTGCCAGCAGTTACTCTCGAGCACTGAACACTGAAGCTTTCTTT
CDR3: CASSYSRALNTEAFF

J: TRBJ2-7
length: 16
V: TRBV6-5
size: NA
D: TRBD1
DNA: TGTGCCAGCAGTTACTCGACGGACAGGGGCACCTACGAGCAGTACTTC
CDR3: CASSYSTDRGTYEQYF

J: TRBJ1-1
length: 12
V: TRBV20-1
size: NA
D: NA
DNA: TGCAGTGCTAGGCGGCAGAGCACTGAAGCTTTCTTT
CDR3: CSARRQSTEAFF

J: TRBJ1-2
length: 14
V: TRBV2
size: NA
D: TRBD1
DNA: TGTGCCAGCAACCGACAGGGATCCAACTGTGGCTACACCTTC
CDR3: CASNRQGSNCGYTF

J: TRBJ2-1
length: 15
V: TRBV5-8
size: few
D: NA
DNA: TGTGCCAGCAGCTTGGATTTGGGCGTTTACAATGAGCAGTTCTTC
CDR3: CASSLDLGVYNEQFF

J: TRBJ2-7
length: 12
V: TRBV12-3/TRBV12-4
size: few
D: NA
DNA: TGTGCCAGCACGGCAGAAACCTACGAGCAGTACTTC
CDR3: CASTAETYEQYF

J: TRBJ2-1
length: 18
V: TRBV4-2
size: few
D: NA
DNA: TGTGCCAGCAGCCAAGATTGGAGGGGGGGCCAATCCTACAATGAGCAGTTCTTC
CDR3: CASSQDWRGGQSYNEQFF

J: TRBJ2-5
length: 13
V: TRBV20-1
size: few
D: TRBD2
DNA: TGCAGTGCTAGTCCGGGACTAGCGAATGAGCAGTACTTC
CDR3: CSASPGLANEQYF

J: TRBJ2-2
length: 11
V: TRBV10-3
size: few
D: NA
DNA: TGTGCCATCAGCAGGGACGGGGAGCTGTTTTTT
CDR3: CAISRDGELFF

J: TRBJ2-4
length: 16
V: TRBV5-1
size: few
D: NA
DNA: TGCGCCAGCAGCTTGGATCAGGGGCAGGCCAAAAACATTCAGTACTTC
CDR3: CASSLDQGQAKNIQYF

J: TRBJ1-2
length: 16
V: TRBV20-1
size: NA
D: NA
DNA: TGCAGTGCTAGACCACCCGGCAAGGTACCTAACTATGGCTACACCTTC
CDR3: CSARPPGKVPNYGYTF

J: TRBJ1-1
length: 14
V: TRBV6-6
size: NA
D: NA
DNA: TGTGCCAGCAGTTACGCCGTAGGGGGCACTGAAGCTTTCTTT
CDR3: CASSYAVGGTEAFF

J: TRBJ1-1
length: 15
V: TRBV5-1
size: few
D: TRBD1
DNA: TGCGCCAGCAGCCCTCGGACAGGGCTGAACACTGAAGCTTTCTTT
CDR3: CASSPRTGLNTEAFF

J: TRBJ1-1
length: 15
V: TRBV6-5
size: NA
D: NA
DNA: TGTGCCAGCAGTCTTACCGGGGCAAAGAACACTGAAGCTTTCTTT
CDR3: CASSLTGAKNTEAFF

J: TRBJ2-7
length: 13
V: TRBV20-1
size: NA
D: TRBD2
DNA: TGCAGTGCCCGCCCACTAGCGTTTAACGAGCAGTACTTC
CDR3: CSARPLAFNEQYF

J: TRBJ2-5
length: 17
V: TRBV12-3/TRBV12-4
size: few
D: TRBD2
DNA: TGTGCCAGCAGTTTGGGTCGGCTAGCGGGGGCCCAAGAGACCCAGTACTTC
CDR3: CASSLGRLAGAQETQYF

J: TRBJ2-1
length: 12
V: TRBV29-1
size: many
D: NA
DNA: TGCAGCGTTGCACAGGGGAGGAATGAGCAGTTCTTC
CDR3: CSVAQGRNEQFF

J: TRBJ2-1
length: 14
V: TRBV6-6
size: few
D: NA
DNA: TGTGCCAGCAGTCCCTCGGCCGCGATTAATGAGCAGTTCTTC
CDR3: CASSPSAAINEQFF

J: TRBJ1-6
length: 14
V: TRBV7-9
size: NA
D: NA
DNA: TGTGCCAGCAGCCCCAGAGCTGAGGATTCACCCCTCCACTTT
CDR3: CASSPRAEDSPLHF

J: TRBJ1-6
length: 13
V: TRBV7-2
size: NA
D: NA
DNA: TGTGCCGGCAGCTTGAACGATAATTCACCCCTCCACTTT
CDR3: CAGSLNDNSPLHF

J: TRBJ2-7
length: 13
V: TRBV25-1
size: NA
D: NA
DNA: TGTGCCAGCAGCCAGACAGGCACCAACGAGCAGTACTTC
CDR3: CASSQTGTNEQYF

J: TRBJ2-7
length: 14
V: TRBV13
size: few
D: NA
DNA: TGTGCCAGCAGTTTGGCAGTTCCACCCTACGAGCAGTACTTC
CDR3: CASSLAVPPYEQYF

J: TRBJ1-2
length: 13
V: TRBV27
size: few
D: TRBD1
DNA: TGTGCCAGCAGTCTAAATACAGGGGGAGGCTACACCTTC
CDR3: CASSLNTGGGYTF

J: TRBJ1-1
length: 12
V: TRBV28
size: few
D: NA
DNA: TGTGCCAGCAGGCCTGAGGTCACTGAAGCTTTCTTT
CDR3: CASRPEVTEAFF

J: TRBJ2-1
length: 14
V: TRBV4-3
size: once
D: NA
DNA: TGCGCCAGCAGCCAAGAGCGGGCCCGAGAGACCCAGTTCTTC
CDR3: CASSQERARETQFF

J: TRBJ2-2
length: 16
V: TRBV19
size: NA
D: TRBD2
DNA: TGTGCCAGTAGTAGGCCGGGGAGGGGTGACACCGGGGAGCTGTTTTTT
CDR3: CASSRPGRGDTGELFF

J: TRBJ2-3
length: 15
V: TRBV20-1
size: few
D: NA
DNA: TGCAGTGGCACAATTCCGGGAACGGTCCCAGATACGCAGTATTTT
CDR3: CSGTIPGTVPDTQYF

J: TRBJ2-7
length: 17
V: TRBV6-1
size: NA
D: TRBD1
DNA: TGTGCCAGCCGTCGCGGGATTGGACAGGGCTTATCCTACGAGCAGTACTTC
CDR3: CASRRGIGQGLSYEQYF

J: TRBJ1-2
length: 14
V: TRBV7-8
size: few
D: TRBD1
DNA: TGTGCCAGCAGCCTCGACAGGGATAACTATGGCTACACCTTC
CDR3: CASSLDRDNYGYTF

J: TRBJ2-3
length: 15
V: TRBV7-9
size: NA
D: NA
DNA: TGTGCCAGCAGCTCAGGGCCGACTAGCACAGATACGCAGTATTTT
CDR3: CASSSGPTSTDTQYF

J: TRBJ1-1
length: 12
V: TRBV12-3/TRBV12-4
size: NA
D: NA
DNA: TGTGCCAGCCAGGACACAAACACTGAAGCTTTCTTT
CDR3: CASQDTNTEAFF